This T cell receptor (beta chain) comes out of a study of blood T cell repertoires in COVID-19. Sequencing used immunoSEQ multiplex PCR; TCRdb keeps in-frame clones, though not all of them. The top ten clones hold around 0.81% of a sample with about 120,000 clones, around nine tenths of them seen once. Per the germline V gene, CDR1 is SGHNT and CDR2 is YYREEE (reference sequence). J lost 0 bases, V lost 4 bases, and 6 bases had no gene match. The CDR3 covers 15 residues. The V gene is TRBV5-4, the J gene TRBJ1-2, with TRBD1 matching 7 bases. This receptor was taken from a woman between 50 and 59 years old with active or convalescent COVID-19. Material for sequencing was peripheral blood. The CDR3 region is CASSPIDRANYGYTF. For the CDR3, the DNA is TGTGCCAGCAGCCCAATCGACAGGGCTAACTATGGCTACACCTTC.